A selection of T cell receptor beta chains follows, all from one sample in a study of blood T cell repertoires in COVID-19. Some clones are missing from TCRdb's copy, which holds only in-frame ones; the method was immunoSEQ multiplex PCR. The repertoire holds about 36,000 clones, with about 82% as singletons. Specimen: peripheral blood. The receptor set was obtained from a human donor in a cohort sampled during active COVID-19. CDR3s include the opening cysteine and the closing phenylalanine or tryptophan. A D gene is named only where the DNA matches it firmly.

>TRBD2|TRBV29-1|TRBJ2-7
CSVGRGVQIGGSYEQYF
TGCAGCGTTGGTCGGGGGGTCCAGATCGGAGGCTCCTACGAGCAGTACTTC
>NA|TRBV5-1|TRBJ1-3
CASSTTPGHQHTIYF
TGCGCCAGCAGCACCACTCCGGGACACCAACACACCATATATTTT
>TRBD2|TRBV5-1|TRBJ2-5
CASSLLAGGGAPETQYF
TGCGCCAGCAGCTTGTTAGCCGGCGGGGGGGCCCCAGAGACCCAGTACTTC
>TRBD1|TRBV29-1|TRBJ2-7
CSVMTGIYEQYF
TGCAGCGTTATGACAGGGATCTACGAGCAGTACTTC
>NA|TRBV3-1/TRBV3-2|TRBJ2-3
CASSSRDTQYF
TGTGCCAGCAGCAGCAGGGATACGCAGTATTTT
>NA|TRBV30|TRBJ2-4
CAWSWWAAKNIQYF
TGTGCCTGGAGTTGGTGGGCGGCCAAAAACATTCAGTACTTC
>TRBD2|TRBV10-3|TRBJ2-3
CAISESGGASDTQYF
TGTGCCATCAGTGAGAGCGGGGGGGCGTCGGATACGCAGTATTTT
>NA|TRBV5-6|TRBJ2-5
CASSLSGAGETQYF
TGTGCCAGCAGCTTGTCTGGGGCCGGGGAGACCCAGTACTTC
>NA|TRBV19|TRBJ2-7
CASSKSTGSYEQYF
TGTGCCAGTAGTAAATCAACAGGCTCCTACGAGCAGTACTTC
>TRBD1|TRBV2|TRBJ1-4
CASGLGQVTTNEKLFF
TGTGCCAGCGGTCTGGGACAGGTTACAACTAATGAAAAACTGTTTTTT
>NA|TRBV4-1|TRBJ1-4
CASSQASLTNEKLFF
TGCGCCAGCAGCCAAGCATCACTAACTAATGAAAAACTGTTTTTT
>NA|TRBV18|TRBJ1-4
CASSPRQSQNEKLFF
TGTGCCAGCTCACCAAGACAGTCCCAAAATGAAAAACTGTTTTTT